This entry is about one T cell receptor (beta chain). The source of the sample is a study of OX40 agonist ivuxolimab in advanced cancers. Study context: Patients achieving partial responses numbered three: one hepatocellular carcinoma case and two cutaneous melanoma cases.

There are 14 residues in the CDR3. The ends lost 4 bases at V and 7 bases at J; junction bases unmatched: 8. In germline, CDR1 is SGDLS, CDR2 YYNGEE. Assay used: immunoSEQ multiplex PCR; TCRdb lists only in-frame clones, some missing. Among more than 60,000 clones listed, 80% to 85% were seen once. The sample here was CD4+ or CD8+ T cells sorted from blood, taken in a trial of the OX40 agonist ivuxolimab. The sequence came from an adult with an advanced solid tumor such as melanoma, head and neck, liver or kidney cancer. The chain is built from TRBV9 and TRBJ1-2; 9 bases align to TRBD1. The CDR3 nucleotides read TGTGCCAGCAGCCACGGACAGGGGACAGGTGGCTACACCTTC. Amino acid sequence: CASSHGQGTGGYTF.